These 22 T cell receptor beta chains came from one sample sequenced in a study of cytomegalovirus exposure and HLA in healthy donors. Sequenced by immunoSEQ multiplex PCR; TCRdb stores in-frame clones only, minus some. The sample contains around 60,000 clones, 90% to 96% of which appear only once. The sample was PBMCs. The receptors shown here come from a woman aged 18-29 years in good health and CMV-seronegative.

The chain joins TRBV4-3 to TRBJ1-1, with a tentative D call TRBD1 (5 bases). The germline V and J ends were trimmed by 0 bases and 4 bases, with 9 bases remaining between them. CDR3 length: 14 amino acids. Germline CDR1 reads LGHNA; CDR2 reads YSLEER. CDR3 nucleotides: TGCGCCAGCAGCCAAGACTGGGGGGGCACTGAAGCTTTCTTT. Residues: CASSQDWGGTEAFF.

The V and J genes are TRBV11-3 and TRBJ1-1; 10 nucleotides line up with TRBD1. CDR1 is SGHNT, CDR2 YENEEA, per germline. The CDR3 is 15 amino acids. V lost 3 bases, J lost 4 bases, and 5 bases stayed unmatched. The CDR3 DNA reads TGTGCCAGCAGCTTGGGGGGACAGGGGAGCACTGAAGCTTTCTTT. It translates to CASSLGGQGSTEAFF.

This clone was seen a few times. The chain uses TRBV5-6 and TRBJ2-3; the match to TRBD1 covers 11 bases. CDR1 and CDR2 (germline): SGHDT, YYEEEE. The CDR3 runs 16 residues. V shed 1 base and J 4 bases; nucleotides not matched to a gene: 5. CDR3 amino acids: CASSLRRTGGPDTQYF. CDR3 bases: TGTGCCAGCAGCTTGAGGAGGACAGGGGGCCCAGATACGCAGTATTTT.

The chain recombines TRBV7-2 with TRBJ1-2, with D uncertain. The germline V gene has CDR1 SGHTA and CDR2 FQGNSA. Trimming removed 7 bases from V and 3 bases from J, with 15 bases in between. The CDR3 has 14 amino acids. The CDR3 DNA follows: TGTGCCAGCACCCGGGGAGGCACCGACTATGGCTACACCTTC. As protein: CASTRGGTDYGYTF.

The rearrangement uses TRBV4-1 and TRBJ1-5; TRBD1 matches 10 bases. The CDR3 contains 15 residues. V gave up 3 bases and J gave up 5 bases; unmatched junction bases: 4. From germline, CDR1 is MGHRA and CDR2 YSYEKL. CDR3 nucleotide sequence: TGCGCCAGCAGCCAGGACAGGGGGACTTATCAGCCCCAGCATTTT. Translated: CASSQDRGTYQPQHF.

The chain couples TRBV6-5 to TRBJ1-2; D ambiguous. Germline CDR1 is MNHEY and CDR2 is SVGAGI. Trimming left V 4 bases short and J 7 bases short, with 16 bases between. The CDR3 contains 14 residues. The CDR3 DNA sequence: TGTGCCAGCAGTTCCCCCTCCCCAGCGGGTGGCTACACCTTC. Its translation is CASSSPSPAGGYTF.

This rearrangement joins TRBV9 to TRBJ2-7, with 9 bases aligning to TRBD1. V was pared by 2 bases and J by 5 bases, with 11 bases of the junction left unmatched. The length of the CDR3 is 16 residues. CDR1 and CDR2 (germline): SGDLS, YYNGEE. Written as DNA, the CDR3 is TGTGCCAGCAGCGTTACAGGGTGGACAGGGGAGGACGAGCAGTACTTC. Translating gives CASSVTGWTGEDEQYF.

The chain links TRBV4-2 to TRBJ2-1; possibly TRBD2 for D (5 bases). Trimming pared 4 bases from V and 9 bases from J, leaving 16 bases between. CDR3 length equals 14 residues. Germline CDR1 and CDR2: LGHNA and YNFKEQ. CDR3 loop: CASSLGRTPSEQFF. CDR3 coding DNA: TGTGCCAGCAGCCTGGGGAGAACCCCCAGTGAGCAGTTCTTC.

The V gene is TRBV28, the J gene TRBJ1-2; 8 bases line up with TRBD1. The length of the CDR3 is 17 residues. CDR1 and CDR2 from the germline V gene are MDHEN and SYDVKM. The V gene end was trimmed by 5 bases and the J gene end by 2 bases; junction bases not matched to a gene: 13. CDR3 nucleotides: TGTGCCAGCAGTCCCCAGGGGGCTGGTCCCCTAAACTATGGCTACACCTTC. Its protein product is CASSPQGAGPLNYGYTF.

The chain couples TRBV13 to TRBJ2-1, with 7 bases that match TRBD2. Trimming cost V 0 bases and J 0 bases; bases outside gene matches: 5. CDR1 is PRHDT and CDR2 is FYEKMQ in the germline V gene (reference sequence). CDR3 length: 17 residues. Here the CDR3 DNA reads TGTGCCAGCAGCTTAGGGGCTAGCGGAAGCTCCTACAATGAGCAGTTCTTC. Its translation: CASSLGASGSSYNEQFF.

The chain combines TRBV7-3 with TRBJ2-1; D possibly corresponds to TRBD1 (6 bases). Trimming cost V 7 bases and J 5 bases, with 12 bases left between them. The CDR3 loop spans 13 amino acids. The germline V gene encodes CDR1 SGHTA and CDR2 FQGTGA. In DNA, the CDR3 is TGTGCCAGCACCCTGGGGGCGAACAATGAGCAGTTCTTC. Translated, it gives CASTLGANNEQFF.

The rearrangement links TRBV28 to TRBJ1-4, with 8 bases lining up with TRBD1. The CDR3 runs 14 residues. Germline CDR1 reads MDHEN; CDR2 reads SYDVKM. V lost 4 bases and J lost 7; bases outside the gene matches: 5. As DNA, the CDR3 is TGTGCCAGCAGTTCGGGACAGGCGGGTGAAAAACTGTTTTTT. Its protein product is CASSSGQAGEKLFF.

DNA of the CDR3: TGTGCCAGCAGTTATTCCTCAACGGGGAACACTGAAGCTTTCTTT. Amino acids: CASSYSSTGNTEAFF. V and J are TRBV6-5 and TRBJ1-1; D is unclear. The CDR3 has 15 amino acids. CDR1 is MNHEY, CDR2 SVGAGI, per germline. Trimming cost V 3 bases and J 1 base, with 12 bases left between them.

This clone was observed a single time. The rearrangement uses TRBV28 and TRBJ2-4; 12 bases are a match to TRBD2. CDR1 MDHEN and CDR2 SYDVKM come from the germline V gene. The length of the CDR3 is 16 residues. J lost 9 bases, V lost 6 bases, and 12 bases had no gene match. The CDR3 sequence is CASSPPTSGSRGIQYF. DNA of the CDR3: TGTGCCAGCAGCCCCCCGACTAGCGGGAGTCGGGGCATTCAGTACTTC.

The CDR3 DNA reads as TGTGCCAGCAGCTTTCCCCCGTGGACAGGGCACAATGAGCAGTTCTTC. Translating gives CASSFPPWTGHNEQFF. The chain has TRBV5-6 and TRBJ2-1; 8 bases map to TRBD1. Germline lookup yields CDR1 SGHDT and CDR2 YYEEEE. Trimming removed 2 bases from V and 5 bases from J; junction bases left unmatched: 9. This CDR3 spans 16 amino acids. Full variable domain (outside the CDR3, taken from reference TRBV5-6 and TRBJ2-1): DAGVTQSPTHLIKTRGQQVTLRCSPKSGHDTVSWYQQALGQGPQFIFQYYEEEERQRGNFPDRFSGHQFPNYSSELNVNALLLGDSALYLCASSFPPWTGHNEQFFGPGTRLTVL.

The V call is TRBV14, the J call TRBJ1-4; D call uncertain. The V end was cut by 4 bases, the J end by 4 bases, with 13 bases between. CDR3 length: 15 amino acids. The germline V gene has CDR1 SGHDN and CDR2 FVKESK. CDR3 protein: CASSPRRTLNEKLFF. The CDR3 coding sequence is TGTGCCAGCAGCCCCCGCAGAACCCTTAATGAAAAACTGTTTTTT.

The chain recombines TRBV21-1 with TRBJ1-4. TRBV21-1 is marked as a pseudogene. The CDR3 has 15 residues. CDR3 in DNA: TGTGCCAGCAGCAACGGGGGGGCGCCTAATGAAAAACTGTTTTTT. Translating it yields CASSNGGAPNEKLFF.

V usage is TRBV28 and J usage is TRBJ2-7; unclear D gene. Germline CDR1 and CDR2: MDHEN and SYDVKM. The CDR3 consists of 11 residues. Trimming stripped 3 bases from V and 4 bases from J, with 4 bases between. The DNA for the CDR3 is TGTGCCAGCAGTTTCGGGTACGAGCAGTACTTC. It translates to CASSFGYEQYF.

The chain links TRBV5-6 to TRBJ2-1, with D possibly matching TRBD2 (5 bases). The CDR3 sequence is 14 residues long. Germline CDR1 and CDR2: SGHDT and YYEEEE. Between the trimmed V and J ends, which lost 2 bases and 5 bases, there was a span of 11 bases. In DNA form, the CDR3 reads TGTGCCAGCAGCTTCTCCACGGGGAACAATGAGCAGTTCTTC. Its translation is CASSFSTGNNEQFF.

The V call is TRBV14, the J call TRBJ2-6; 11 bases map to TRBD1. Germline CDR1 reads SGHDN; CDR2 reads FVKESK. J gave up 2 bases and V 4 bases, and 10 bases lay outside the gene matches. The CDR3 totals 19 residues. CDR3: CASSPLRGTGGPGANVLTF. In DNA form, the CDR3 reads TGTGCCAGCAGCCCTCTCCGCGGGACAGGGGGTCCTGGGGCCAACGTCCTGACTTTC.

The chain joins TRBV28 to TRBJ1-5; 8 positions agree with TRBD1. V lost 10 bases and J lost 2; bases outside the gene matches: 10. Per germline, CDR1 MDHEN and CDR2 SYDVKM. The CDR3 length is 15 residues. DNA for the CDR3: TGTGCCACCCAACGTCCAGGGGGCGGCAATCAGCCCCAGCATTTT. Translated: CATQRPGGGNQPQHF. Full variable domain (rest looked up from reference TRBV28 and TRBJ1-5): DVKVTQSSRYLVKRTGEKVFLECVQDMDHENMFWYRQDPGLGLRLIYFSYDVKMKEKGDIPEGYSVSREKKERFSLILESASTNQTSMYLCATQRPGGGNQPQHFGDGTRLSIL.

The V call is TRBV19, the J call TRBJ1-1; D is possibly TRBD1 (5 bases). There are 12 residues in the CDR3. V shed 6 bases and J shed 5 bases, with 10 bases lying between them. Germline V lookup: CDR1 LNHDA, CDR2 SQIVND (reference sequence). The CDR3 nucleotides read TGTGCCAGTAGCCCCACAGGAACTGAAGCTTTCTTT. Protein sequence: CASSPTGTEAFF.